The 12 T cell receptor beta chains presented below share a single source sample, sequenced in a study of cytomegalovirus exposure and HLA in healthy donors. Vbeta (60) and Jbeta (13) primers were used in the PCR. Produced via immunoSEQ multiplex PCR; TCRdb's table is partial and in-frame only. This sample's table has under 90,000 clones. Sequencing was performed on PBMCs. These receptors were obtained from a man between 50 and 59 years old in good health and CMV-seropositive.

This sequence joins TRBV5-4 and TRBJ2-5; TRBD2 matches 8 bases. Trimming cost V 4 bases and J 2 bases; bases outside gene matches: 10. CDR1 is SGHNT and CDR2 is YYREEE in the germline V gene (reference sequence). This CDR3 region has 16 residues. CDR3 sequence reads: CASSPTGGPTQETQYF. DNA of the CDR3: TGTGCCAGCAGCCCCACGGGGGGGCCCACACAAGAGACCCAGTACTTC.

CDR3 DNA: TGCAGCGTTGACAGGGGGCTTAGGTATGGCTACACCTTC. This encodes CSVDRGLRYGYTF. The chain links TRBV29-1 to TRBJ1-2, with 8 bases aligning to TRBD1. The CDR3 runs 13 residues. CDR1 and CDR2 from the germline V gene are SQVTM and ANQGSEA. The V and J ends lost 3 bases and 5 bases, in that order; junction bases with no gene match: 5.

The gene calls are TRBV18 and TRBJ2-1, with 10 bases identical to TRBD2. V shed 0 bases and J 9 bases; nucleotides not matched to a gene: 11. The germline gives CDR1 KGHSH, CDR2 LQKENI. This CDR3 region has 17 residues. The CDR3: CASSPPVLAGVKGEQFF. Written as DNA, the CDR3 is TGTGCCAGCTCACCACCTGTGCTAGCGGGAGTGAAGGGTGAGCAGTTCTTC.

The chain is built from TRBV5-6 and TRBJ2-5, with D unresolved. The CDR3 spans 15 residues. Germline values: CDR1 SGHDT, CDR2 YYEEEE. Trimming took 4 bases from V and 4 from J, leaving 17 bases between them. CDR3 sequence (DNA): TGTGCCAGCAGCGAGCCCGGCGGAGTGGGAGAGACCCAGTACTTC. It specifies CASSEPGGVGETQYF.

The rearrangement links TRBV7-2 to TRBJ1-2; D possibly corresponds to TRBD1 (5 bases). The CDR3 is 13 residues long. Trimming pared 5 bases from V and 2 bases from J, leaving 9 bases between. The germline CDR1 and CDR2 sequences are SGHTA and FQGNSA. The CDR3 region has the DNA TGTGCCAGCAGCCCACAGGAAAACTATGGCTACACCTTC. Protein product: CASSPQENYGYTF.

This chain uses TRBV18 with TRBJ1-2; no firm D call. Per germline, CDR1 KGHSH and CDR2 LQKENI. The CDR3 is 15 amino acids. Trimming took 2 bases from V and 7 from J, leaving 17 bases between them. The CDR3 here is CASSPSRGPRGGYTF. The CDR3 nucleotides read TGTGCCAGCTCACCAAGCCGGGGTCCCCGGGGTGGCTACACCTTC.

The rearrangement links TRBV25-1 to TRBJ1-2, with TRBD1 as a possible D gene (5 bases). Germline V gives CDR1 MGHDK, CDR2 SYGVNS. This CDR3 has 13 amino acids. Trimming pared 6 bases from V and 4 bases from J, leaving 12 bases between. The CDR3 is CASSSGRAYGYTF. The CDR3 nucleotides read TGTGCCAGCAGCTCCGGCAGGGCCTATGGCTACACCTTC.

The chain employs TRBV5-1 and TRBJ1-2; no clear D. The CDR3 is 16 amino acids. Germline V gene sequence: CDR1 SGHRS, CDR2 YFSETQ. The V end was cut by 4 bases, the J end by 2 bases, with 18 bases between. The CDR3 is CASSRYSGAQNYGYTF. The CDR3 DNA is TGCGCCAGCAGCCGATACAGCGGTGCCCAGAACTATGGCTACACCTTC.

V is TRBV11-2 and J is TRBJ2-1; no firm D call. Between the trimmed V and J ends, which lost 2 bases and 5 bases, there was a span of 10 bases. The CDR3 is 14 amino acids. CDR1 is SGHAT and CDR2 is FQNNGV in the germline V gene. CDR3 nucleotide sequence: TGTGCCAGCAGCTTAAGCCGTGCGAACAATGAGCAGTTCTTC. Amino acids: CASSLSRANNEQFF.

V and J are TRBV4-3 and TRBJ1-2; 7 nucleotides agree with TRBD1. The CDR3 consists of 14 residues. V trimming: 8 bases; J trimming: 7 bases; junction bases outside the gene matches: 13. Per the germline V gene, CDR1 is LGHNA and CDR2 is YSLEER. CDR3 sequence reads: CASRIQGEIGGYTF. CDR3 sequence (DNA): TGCGCCAGCCGAATCCAGGGGGAAATAGGTGGCTACACCTTC.

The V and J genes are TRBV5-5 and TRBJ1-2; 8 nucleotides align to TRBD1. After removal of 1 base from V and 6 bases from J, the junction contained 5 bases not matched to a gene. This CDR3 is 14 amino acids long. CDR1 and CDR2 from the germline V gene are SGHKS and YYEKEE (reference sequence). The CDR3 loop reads CASSLMQGAHGYTF. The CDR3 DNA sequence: TGTGCCAGCAGCTTGATGCAGGGGGCACATGGCTACACCTTC.

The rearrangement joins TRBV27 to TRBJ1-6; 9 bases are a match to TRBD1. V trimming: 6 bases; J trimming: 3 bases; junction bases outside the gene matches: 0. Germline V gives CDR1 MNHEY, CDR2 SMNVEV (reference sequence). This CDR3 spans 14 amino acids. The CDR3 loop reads CASRDRGYNSPLHF. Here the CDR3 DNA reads TGTGCCAGCAGGGACAGGGGCTATAATTCACCCCTCCACTTT.